The text below deals with one TCR beta chain. Per the original data handling: How many nucleated cells were present was estimated from reference gene primer amplification. TCRdb's copy holds only in-frame clones and misses some; the assay was immunoSEQ multiplex PCR. That table gives V, J and clone size, and the DNA gave D and trimming. The repertoire holds tens of thousands of clones, with 90% as singletons. This sample was included in a study of blood T cell repertoires in COVID-19. Study at large: Samples of COVID-19 (acute and convalescent) were obtained from the United States, Italy and Spain. From T cells, B-cell-depleted T cells, or PBMCs came the material, which was cDNA or gDNA.

This receptor was identified in a man younger than 30 with COVID-19, enrolled during active disease. Sequencing was performed on peripheral blood.

CDR3 in DNA: TGTGCCAGCAGTCGGACAGAAGATTACGAGCAGTACTTC. This gives the protein CASSRTEDYEQYF. The genes are TRBV27 and TRBJ2-7, with D tentatively TRBD1 (6 bases). The CDR3 runs to 13 residues. Trimming left V 5 bases short and J 4 bases short, with 12 bases between. Germline CDR1 MNHEY, CDR2 SMNVEV (reference sequence).